These 14 T cell receptor beta chains came from one sample sequenced in a study of blood T cell repertoires in COVID-19. This table comes from immunoSEQ multiplex PCR, and its TCRdb copy is limited to in-frame clones, with some not included. Of around 180,000 clones detected, about 74% appear once; the ten largest clones hold under 3.5%. What was sequenced was peripheral blood. The receptors stem from a woman older than 75 with acute or convalescent COVID-19.

The chain links TRBV6-5 to TRBJ2-7; 8 bases match TRBD1. This CDR3 spans 15 amino acids. V lost 2 bases and J lost 3; bases outside the gene matches: 6. Germline CDR1 MNHEY, CDR2 SVGAGI. This CDR3 is CASSYKAGTGYEQYF. CDR3 in DNA: TGTGCCAGCAGTTACAAAGCCGGGACAGGCTACGAGCAGTACTTC.

The CDR3 is CASSLGQGAGEQYF. As DNA, the CDR3 is TGTGCCAGCAGTTTGGGGCAGGGGGCAGGCGAGCAGTACTTC. V and J are TRBV28 and TRBJ2-7, with 8 nucleotides matching TRBD1. This CDR3 is built from 14 residues. V gave up 3 bases and J gave up 6 bases; unmatched junction bases: 7. Germline loops: CDR1 MDHEN, CDR2 SYDVKM. Based on the CDR3 plus reference TRBV28 and TRBJ2-7, the full variable domain is DVKVTQSSRYLVKRTGEKVFLECVQDMDHENMFWYRQDPGLGLRLIYFSYDVKMKEKGDIPEGYSVSREKKERFSLILESASTNQTSMYLCASSLGQGAGEQYFGPGTRLTVT.

The genes are TRBV6-2 or TRBV6-3 and TRBJ1-5; D is possibly TRBD1 (6 bases). The CDR3 is 14 residues long. Deletions cut 2 bases from V and 6 bases from J, with 11 bases between. From germline, CDR1 is MNHEY and CDR2 SVGEGT. The CDR3 sequence: CASSYGGIGQPQHF. As DNA, the CDR3 is TGTGCCAGCAGTTACGGGGGCATCGGTCAGCCCCAGCATTTT.

This chain uses TRBV5-5 with TRBJ2-3, with D perhaps TRBD2 (5 bases). Trimming left V 1 base short and J 4 bases short, with 10 bases between. This CDR3 has 14 residues. Germline V gene lookup returns CDR1 SGHKS and CDR2 YYEKEE (reference sequence). CDR3 amino acids: CASSLLVSADTQYF. The DNA of the CDR3 is TGTGCCAGCAGCTTGTTAGTTAGCGCAGATACGCAGTATTTT.

The chain uses TRBV14 and TRBJ1-3, with D possibly being TRBD1 (6 bases). The germline V gene encodes CDR1 SGHDN and CDR2 FVKESK. The CDR3 is 16 amino acids. Deletions cut 4 bases from V and 0 bases from J, with 13 bases between. In nucleotides, the CDR3 is TGTGCCAGCAGCCCGGCAGGGGTTATCTCTGGAAACACCATATATTTT. Translation gives CASSPAGVISGNTIYF.

The V and J genes are TRBV11-2 and TRBJ2-5; a weak D match, TRBD2 (6 bases). CDR3 size: 14 residues. Deletions cut 2 bases from V and 5 bases from J, with 12 bases between. Germline V gives CDR1 SGHAT, CDR2 FQNNGV. The chain's CDR3 is CASSLRAGSETQYF. DNA of the CDR3: TGTGCCAGCAGCTTAAGGGCGGGAAGCGAGACCCAGTACTTC.

The V call is TRBV6-5, the J call TRBJ1-2; 12 nucleotides agree with TRBD1. This CDR3 has 15 residues. The germline gives CDR1 MNHEY, CDR2 SVGAGI. Losses at the gene ends were 5 bases for V and 9 bases for J; bases not matched to a gene: 10. The CDR3 here is CASSNPGTGGNSYTF. The DNA for the CDR3 is TGTGCCAGCAGTAACCCCGGGACAGGGGGCAATAGCTACACCTTC.

This clone was found a few times. The chain joins TRBV9 to TRBJ2-1; D is perhaps TRBD2 (6 bases). The CDR3 length is 11 residues. With 3 bases removed from V and 10 bases from J, the gap between germline ends came to 8 bases. Per germline, CDR1 SGDLS and CDR2 YYNGEE. CDR3 bases: TGTGCCAGCAGCGCAACTAGCGAGCAGTTCTTC. This sequence encodes CASSATSEQFF. Full variable domain (missing parts from reference TRBV9 and TRBJ2-1): DSGVTQTPKHLITATGQRVTLRCSPRSGDLSVYWYQQSLDQGLQFLIQYYNGEERAKGNILERFSAQQFPDLHSELNLSSLELGDSALYFCASSATSEQFFGPGTRLTVL.

The rearrangement links TRBV5-1 to TRBJ2-2, with 7 nucleotides matching TRBD1. The CDR3 has 12 residues. Germline V gives CDR1 SGHRS, CDR2 YFSETQ. Trimming at V came to 2 bases and at J to 10 bases, leaving 2 bases not matched to a gene. The CDR3 DNA reads TGCGCCAGCAGCTTAAGGGGGCAGGAGCTGTTTTTT. It codes for CASSLRGQELFF.

The chain couples TRBV5-5 to TRBJ2-1, with a possible D match to TRBD1 (5 bases). This CDR3 is 17 amino acids long. CDR1 and CDR2 from the germline V gene are SGHKS and YYEKEE (reference sequence). V was shortened by 4 bases and J by 0 bases, with 17 bases between the two germline ends. The CDR3 nucleotides are TGTGCCAGCAGCCCCTTAGGACAAAGGAGCTCCTACAATGAGCAGTTCTTC. Its translation is CASSPLGQRSSYNEQFF.

The genes are TRBV28 and TRBJ1-2; 7 nucleotides match TRBD1. Germline trimming cut 6 bases from V and 3 bases from J; bases unmatched to any gene: 4. Looked up from germline, CDR1 is MDHEN and CDR2 is SYDVKM. The CDR3 sequence is 13 residues long. The CDR3 is CASRSGQDYGYTF. The DNA of the CDR3 is TGTGCCAGCAGATCTGGACAGGACTATGGCTACACCTTC.

The J gene is TRBJ1-6, the V gene TRBV9; possibly TRBD1 for D (6 bases). V lost 1 base, J lost 7 bases, and 6 bases lay in between. This CDR3 has 13 residues. Germline V gene sequence: CDR1 SGDLS, CDR2 YYNGEE. The CDR3 spells CASSVTGNSPLHF. CDR3 in DNA: TGTGCCAGCAGCGTAACAGGGAATTCACCCCTCCACTTT.

This rearrangement joins TRBV7-8 to TRBJ1-2; 8 nucleotides match TRBD1. V was clipped by 1 base and J by 4 bases; unmatched bases: 11. This CDR3 is built from 17 residues. In germline, CDR1 is SGHVS, CDR2 FQNEAQ. The CDR3, as DNA: TGTGCCAGCAGCTTAGACTTGGACAGGGCCGACCTCTATGGCTACACCTTC. It yields the protein CASSLDLDRADLYGYTF.

The V gene is TRBV5-3, the J gene TRBJ2-7; TRBD1 matches 7 bases. TRBV5-3 is an ORF, with its function uncertain. Unmatched junction bases numbered 9, after V lost 3 bases and J lost 6 bases. This CDR3 comprises 14 residues. CDR3 loop: CARSYSRTGVEQYF. In DNA form, the CDR3 reads TGTGCCAGAAGCTATTCAAGGACAGGCGTCGAGCAGTACTTC.